One sample yielded the 4 T cell receptor beta chains listed below, sequenced in a study of early T cells in non-severe SARS-CoV-2 infection. TCRdb analysed the 5' RACE reads with MiXCR anew, one entry per CDR3 protein. The sample includes about 92,000 distinct CDR3 sequences, approximately 14% of them seen just once. Sample: whole blood. The source is an adult who was a healthcare worker with PCR-confirmed SARS-CoV-2 infection or an uninfected control (not recorded which).

The chain uses TRBV5-1 and TRBJ2-7; D may be TRBD2 (6 bases). The V gene's germline CDR1 is SGHRS and CDR2 YFSETQ. The CDR3 runs 12 residues. V lost 4 bases, J lost 7 bases, and 12 bases lay in between. CDR3 loop: CASSLGGREQYF. In nucleotides, the CDR3 is TGCGCCAGCAGCCTAGGAGGGCGGGAGCAGTACTTC.

V usage is TRBV27 and J usage is TRBJ2-5; no firm D call. The CDR3 is made up of 13 amino acids. Trimming stripped 10 bases from V and 2 bases from J, with 14 bases between. The germline V gene has CDR1 MNHEY and CDR2 SMNVEV (reference sequence). The CDR3: CATRSGGQETQYF. CDR3 bases: TGTGCCACCAGGTCTGGTGGGCAAGAGACCCAGTACTTC.

The table lists this clonotype with many counts. This chain uses TRBV4-1 with TRBJ1-5; D call uncertain. Germline V gene lookup returns CDR1 MGHRA and CDR2 YSYEKL. V was shortened by 1 base and J by 4 bases, with 8 bases between the two germline ends. This CDR3 contains 14 residues. The CDR3 spells CASSQVFGNQPQHF. DNA of the CDR3: TGCGCCAGCAGCCAAGTTTTTGGGAATCAGCCCCAGCATTTT.

The CDR3, as DNA: TGCAGCGTTGAAGGGGTACTTTCCTACAATGAGCAGTTCTTC. The encoded protein is CSVEGVLSYNEQFF. The rearrangement uses TRBV29-1 and TRBJ2-1; the D is unclear. The CDR3 covers 14 residues. Germline lookup yields CDR1 SQVTM and CDR2 ANQGSEA. V dropped 1 base and J dropped 1 base, with 8 bases sitting between them.